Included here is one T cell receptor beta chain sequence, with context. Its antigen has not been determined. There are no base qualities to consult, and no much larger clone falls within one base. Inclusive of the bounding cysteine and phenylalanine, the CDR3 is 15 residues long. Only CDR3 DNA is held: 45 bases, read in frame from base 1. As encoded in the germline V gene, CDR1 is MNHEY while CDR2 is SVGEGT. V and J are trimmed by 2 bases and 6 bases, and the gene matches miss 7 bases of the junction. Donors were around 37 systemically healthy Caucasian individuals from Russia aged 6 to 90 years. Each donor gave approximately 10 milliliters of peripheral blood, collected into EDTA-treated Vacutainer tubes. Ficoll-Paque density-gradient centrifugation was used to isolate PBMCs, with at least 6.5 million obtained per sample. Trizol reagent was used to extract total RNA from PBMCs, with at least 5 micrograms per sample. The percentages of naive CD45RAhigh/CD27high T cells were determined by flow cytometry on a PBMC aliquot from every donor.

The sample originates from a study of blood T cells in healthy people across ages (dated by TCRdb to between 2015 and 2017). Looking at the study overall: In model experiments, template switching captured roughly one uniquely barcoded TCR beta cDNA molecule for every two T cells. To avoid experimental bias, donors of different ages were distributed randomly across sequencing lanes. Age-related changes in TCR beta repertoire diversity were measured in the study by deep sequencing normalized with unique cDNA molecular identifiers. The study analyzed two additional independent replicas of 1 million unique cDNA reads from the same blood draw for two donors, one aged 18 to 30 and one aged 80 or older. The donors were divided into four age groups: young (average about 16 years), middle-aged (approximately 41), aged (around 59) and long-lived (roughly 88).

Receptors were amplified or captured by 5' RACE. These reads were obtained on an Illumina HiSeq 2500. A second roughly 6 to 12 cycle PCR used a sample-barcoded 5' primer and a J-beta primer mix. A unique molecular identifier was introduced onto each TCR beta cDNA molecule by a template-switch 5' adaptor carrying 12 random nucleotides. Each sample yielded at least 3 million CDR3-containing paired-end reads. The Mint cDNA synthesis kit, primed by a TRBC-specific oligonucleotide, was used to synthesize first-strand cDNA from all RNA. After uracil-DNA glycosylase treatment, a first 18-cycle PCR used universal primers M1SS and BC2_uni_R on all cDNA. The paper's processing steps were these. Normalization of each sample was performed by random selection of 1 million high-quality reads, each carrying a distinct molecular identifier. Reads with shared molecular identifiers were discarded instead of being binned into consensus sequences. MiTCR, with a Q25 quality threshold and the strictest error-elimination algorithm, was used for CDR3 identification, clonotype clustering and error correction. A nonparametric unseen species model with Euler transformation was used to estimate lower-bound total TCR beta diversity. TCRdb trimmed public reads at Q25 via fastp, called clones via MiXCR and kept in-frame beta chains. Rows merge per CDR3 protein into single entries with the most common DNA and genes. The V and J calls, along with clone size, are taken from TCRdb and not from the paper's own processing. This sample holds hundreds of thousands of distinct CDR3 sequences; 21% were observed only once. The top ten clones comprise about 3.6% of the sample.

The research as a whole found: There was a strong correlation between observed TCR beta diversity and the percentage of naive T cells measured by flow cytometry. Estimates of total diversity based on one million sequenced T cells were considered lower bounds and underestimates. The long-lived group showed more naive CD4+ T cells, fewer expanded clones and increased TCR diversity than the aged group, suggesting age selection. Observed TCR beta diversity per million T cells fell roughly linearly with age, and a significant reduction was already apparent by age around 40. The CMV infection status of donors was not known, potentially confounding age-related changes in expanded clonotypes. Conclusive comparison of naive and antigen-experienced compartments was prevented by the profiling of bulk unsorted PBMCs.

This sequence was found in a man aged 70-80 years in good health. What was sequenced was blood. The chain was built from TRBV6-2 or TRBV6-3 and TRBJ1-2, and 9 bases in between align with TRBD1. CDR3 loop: CASSYPGQGYNGYTF. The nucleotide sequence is TGTGCCAGCAGTTACCCAGGACAGGGGTATAATGGCTACACCTTC.